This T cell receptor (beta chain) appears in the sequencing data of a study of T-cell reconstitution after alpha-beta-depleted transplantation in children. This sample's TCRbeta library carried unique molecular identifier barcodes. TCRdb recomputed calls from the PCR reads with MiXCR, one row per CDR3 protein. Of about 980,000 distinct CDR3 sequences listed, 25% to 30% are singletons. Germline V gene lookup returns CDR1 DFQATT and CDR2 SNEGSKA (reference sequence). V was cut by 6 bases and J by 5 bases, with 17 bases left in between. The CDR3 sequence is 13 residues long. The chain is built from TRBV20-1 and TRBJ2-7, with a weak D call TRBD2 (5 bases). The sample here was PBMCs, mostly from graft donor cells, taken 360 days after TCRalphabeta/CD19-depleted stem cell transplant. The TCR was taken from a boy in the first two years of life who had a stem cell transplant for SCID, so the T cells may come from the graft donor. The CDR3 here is CSAPKPASNEQYF. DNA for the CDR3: TGCAGTGCACCAAAGCCCGCTAGCAACGAGCAGTACTTC.